These T cell receptor beta chains were read from a single sample in a study of T cell responses to AZD1222 COVID-19 vaccine. Produced via immunoSEQ multiplex PCR; TCRdb's table is partial and in-frame only. The data show over 130,000 clones, around 90% seen once. The sample here was peripheral blood, taken 28 days after the second AZD1222 dose. Receptor source: an adult who received the AZD1222 COVID-19 vaccine. The CDR3 runs from the conserved cysteine through the conserved F or W. D genes are given only for firm matches. Only some rows state a clone size, as once, few, many or a class for expanded clones.

j_call	d_call	v_call	clone_size	cdr3_nt	cdr3_aa
TRBJ2-5	-	TRBV30	once	TGTGCCTGGAGCGGGGACTCCCGGGGGTTTATCCAGTACTTC	CAWSGDSRGFIQYF
TRBJ1-4	TRBD1	TRBV5-1	-	TGCGCCAGCAGCTTAACAGGGGATGGTGAAAAACTGTTTTTT	CASSLTGDGEKLFF
TRBJ2-2	-	TRBV11-3	-	TGTGCCAGCAGCTTAGTTCCGGGATACACCGGGGAGCTGTTTTTT	CASSLVPGYTGELFF
TRBJ1-2	TRBD1	TRBV10-1	-	TGCGCCAGCAGTGAACAGGGGGCCCGGGGCTACACCTTC	CASSEQGARGYTF
TRBJ2-7	-	TRBV3-1/TRBV3-2	-	TGTGCCAGCAGCCAAGAGAGGAGTGTAGGACTGAGGTCTTACGAGCAGTACTTC	CASSQERSVGLRSYEQYF
TRBJ1-4	TRBD1	TRBV28	-	TGTGCCAGCAGGGGGACAGGGGATGAAAAACTGTTTTTT	CASRGTGDEKLFF
TRBJ2-7	TRBD2	TRBV4-1	few	TGCGCCAGCAGCCAAGATCGGGTTAAAAGGGAGGGTTCCTACGAGCAGTACTTC	CASSQDRVKREGSYEQYF
TRBJ2-1	TRBD1	TRBV18	-	TGTGCCAGCTCACTTACAGGGGACAATGAGCAGTTCTTC	CASSLTGDNEQFF
TRBJ1-5	-	TRBV27	-	TGTGCCAGCGCCCTTACGGTAGATAGCAATCAGCCCCAGCATTTT	CASALTVDSNQPQHF
TRBJ2-1	TRBD1	TRBV7-9	-	TGTGCCAGCAGCTTTTGGAATAGCAGGGGGCGAAGAGAGCAGTTCTTC	CASSFWNSRGRREQFF
TRBJ2-3	TRBD1	TRBV27	-	TGTGCCAGCAGTTGGGGACAGGGGATCGCAGATACGCAGTATTTT	CASSWGQGIADTQYF
TRBJ2-7	TRBD1	TRBV11-2	-	TGTGCCAGCGGTCCGGACAGGGGCGAGCAGTACTTC	CASGPDRGEQYF
TRBJ1-3	-	TRBV9	-	TGTGCCAGCAGCGTAGACCCCGGAAACACCATATATTTT	CASSVDPGNTIYF
TRBJ1-6	TRBD1	TRBV27	-	TGTGCCAGCAGCTTTCTCCGGGACAGGGGTAATTCACCCCTCCACTTT	CASSFLRDRGNSPLHF
TRBJ2-5	-	TRBV7-6	-	TGTGCCAGCAGCTTAACGCCCGAAAGACGGGTAGAGACCCAGTACTTC	CASSLTPERRVETQYF
TRBJ2-7	TRBD2	TRBV5-6	-	TGTGCCAGCAGCTTGAACGGGGGGTTCTCCTACGAGCAGTACTTC	CASSLNGGFSYEQYF
TRBJ2-7	-	TRBV2	-	TGTGCCAGCAGGGCACTCTCCTACGAGCAGTACTTC	CASRALSYEQYF
TRBJ1-2	-	TRBV19	-	TGTGCCAGTAGTACCTGGGACCTCGAGTATGGCTACACCTTC	CASSTWDLEYGYTF
TRBJ2-1	TRBD1	TRBV7-9	-	TGTGCCAGCAGCTTAATCGCAGGGGGCTCCTACAATGAGCAGTTCTTC	CASSLIAGGSYNEQFF
TRBJ2-2	-	TRBV6-8	-	TGTGCCAGCAGTTACCCTCCCCCCCCTTCCCCCGGGCATTTGAGATTAGCCGGGGAGCTGTTTTTT	CASSYPPPPSPGHLRLAGELFF
TRBJ1-3	-	TRBV5-6	-	TGTGCCAGCAGCTTGGTGGGGGATGGAAACACCATATATTTT	CASSLVGDGNTIYF
TRBJ1-1	-	TRBV25-1	-	TGTGCCAGCAGCCCCCGGCAGGCTTACACTGAAGCTTTCTTT	CASSPRQAYTEAFF
TRBJ2-1	TRBD2	TRBV27	-	TGTGCCAGCAGTCCGCTCGGCGGGAGGAGCTCCTACAATGAGCAGTTCTTC	CASSPLGGRSSYNEQFF
TRBJ2-2	-	TRBV3-1/TRBV3-2	-	TGTGCCAGCAGCCAAGGAAGGACGGCCACCGGGGAGCTGTTTTTT	CASSQGRTATGELFF
TRBJ2-5	-	TRBV7-9	-	TGTGCCAGCAGCTTAGCGAGCTTCCAAGAGACCCAGTACTTC	CASSLASFQETQYF
TRBJ2-7	TRBD1	TRBV19	-	TGTGCCAGTAGCAGGGGGCAGGGGGAAAACGAGCAGTACTTC	CASSRGQGENEQYF
TRBJ2-7	TRBD2	TRBV6-5	-	TGTGCCAGCAGTTCCCTCGGGACTAGCGGGATCTACGAGCAGTACTTC	CASSSLGTSGIYEQYF
TRBJ1-2	TRBD1	TRBV30	-	TGTGCCTGGAGCCAACAGGGGAGATACTATGGCTACACCTTC	CAWSQQGRYYGYTF
TRBJ2-7	TRBD2	TRBV5-3	-	TGTGCCAGAAGCTTGAGGCCGGGACTAGCGGCACTCTACGAGCAGTACTTC	CARSLRPGLAALYEQYF
TRBJ2-2	-	TRBV19	-	TGTGCCAGTAGTACCCAAGGGGGAGGGTTCCCCGAGCTGTTTTTT	CASSTQGGGFPELFF
TRBJ1-1	TRBD1	TRBV6-5	-	TGTGCCAGCAGTTACCGACAGGGGAACACTGAAGCTTTCTTT	CASSYRQGNTEAFF
TRBJ2-7	TRBD2	TRBV3-1/TRBV3-2	-	TGTGCCAGCAGCCAAGCAGCGGGAGCTCACGAGCAGTACTTC	CASSQAAGAHEQYF
TRBJ2-7	-	TRBV19	-	TGTGCCAGTAGTATAGATCCGGGCAGGCCATCCTACGAGCAGTACTTC	CASSIDPGRPSYEQYF
TRBJ1-2	-	TRBV11-2	-	TGTGCCAGCAGCTTAGGTGGTTTGGACTATGGCTACACCTTC	CASSLGGLDYGYTF
TRBJ2-7	-	TRBV6-5	-	TGTGCCAGCAGTTACTATGAAGGGGTTGGATACGAGCAGTACTTC	CASSYYEGVGYEQYF
TRBJ2-7	TRBD2	TRBV7-8	-	TGTGCCAGCAGCGCCCCGGGACTAGCGGGCTACGAGCAGTACTTC	CASSAPGLAGYEQYF
TRBJ2-3	TRBD2	TRBV5-4	-	TGTGCCAGCAGCCCCGATAGCGGGAGGGCTGCAGATACGCAGTATTTT	CASSPDSGRAADTQYF
TRBJ2-7	TRBD2	TRBV6-5	once	TGTGCCAGCCGAAGGACTAGCGGCTACGAGCAGTACTTC	CASRRTSGYEQYF
TRBJ1-1	-	TRBV6-5	-	TGTGCCAGCAGTTACACACAGGGACGGGGAGAAGCTTTCTTT	CASSYTQGRGEAFF
TRBJ2-1	TRBD2	TRBV6-6	-	TGTGCCAGCAGTTATGCGGGAGGTAAGAGTAATGAGCAGTTCTTC	CASSYAGGKSNEQFF
TRBJ2-1	TRBD1	TRBV3-1/TRBV3-2	once	TGTGCCAGCAGCCCAGACGACAGGGGGCTTAGCAATGAGCAGTTCTTC	CASSPDDRGLSNEQFF
TRBJ1-4	-	TRBV2	-	TGTGCCAGCAGTGAAGGGTTGGGGGCGAGAGAAAAACTGTTTTTT	CASSEGLGAREKLFF
TRBJ2-2	-	TRBV18	-	TGTGCCAGCTCACCCCAGGACCGTTCGAACACCGGGGAGCTGTTTTTT	CASSPQDRSNTGELFF
TRBJ1-4	-	TRBV11-2	-	TGTGCCAGCAGCTTAACCGATACTAATGAAAAACTGTTTTTT	CASSLTDTNEKLFF
TRBJ2-5	-	TRBV7-9	-	TGTGCCAGCAGCTTAATGGGAGCCGAGACCCAGTACTTC	CASSLMGAETQYF
TRBJ2-2	-	TRBV27	-	TGTGCCAGCAGTTTCTGGAAGAACACCGGGGAGCTGTTTTTT	CASSFWKNTGELFF
TRBJ2-1	-	TRBV5-4	once	TGTGCCAGCAGCTCAAAAGTAGAGGTTGAGCAGTTCTTC	CASSSKVEVEQFF
TRBJ2-1	TRBD2	TRBV7-9	-	TGTGCCAGCAGCATTAGCGGGAGTGGGTACAATGAGCAGTTCTTC	CASSISGSGYNEQFF
TRBJ1-1	-	TRBV7-9	-	TGTGCCAGCAGCCGGACCGAGGGCACTGAAGCTTTCTTT	CASSRTEGTEAFF
TRBJ2-7	-	TRBV7-9	-	TGTGCCAGCAGCCCACCTGGCGGCTCCTACGAGCAGTACTTC	CASSPPGGSYEQYF
TRBJ2-7	-	TRBV5-1	-	TGCGCCAGCAGCTTGGCAGGGTACTCCTACGAGCAGTACTTC	CASSLAGYSYEQYF
TRBJ1-1	-	TRBV3-1/TRBV3-2	-	TGTGCCAGCAGCCATCATACAGTCACTAAAAAAGAAGCTTTCTTT	CASSHHTVTKKEAFF
TRBJ2-7	-	TRBV13	-	TGTGCCAGCAGCCCCCGGGGCAGGGCCCACGAGCAGTACTTC	CASSPRGRAHEQYF